Listed here is a single TCR beta chain. Its specificity is unknown. Naive-designated CD8 cells lacked CD45RO, were positively enriched for CCR7, and omitted terminally differentiated effector memory CD45RA+ cells. Replicate sorted-subset PCRs were loaded with around 0.2 ug DNA, 31,000 or so T cell genomes. Method: immunoSEQ multiplex PCR; TCRdb's copy keeps in-frame clones and lacks some. Of some 2 million clones listed, about 95% are singletons. Unmatched junction bases numbered 9, after V lost 2 bases and J lost 8 bases. From germline, CDR1 is MDHEN and CDR2 SYDVKM. The CDR3 extends over 15 amino acids. The sample is drawn from a study of shared clonotypes between healthy human individuals. Study at large: Each donor contributed plates that comprised three CD4 naive, three CD4 memory, two CD8 naive and one CD8 memory.

Study results and caveats: A few donors had 5% to 6.5% of their naive CD4 clonotypes in common.

The sample consisted of naive CD8+ T cells sorted from blood. The clonotype was recovered from a man younger than 35 in good health. The chain employs TRBV28 and TRBJ2-1; 7 bases are a match to TRBD1. The CDR3 DNA reads TGTGCCAGCAGTTTACGGCGACAGGGTTGGGATGAGCAGTTCTTC. Amino acid sequence: CASSLRRQGWDEQFF.